Below, 13 T cell receptor beta chains from the same sample are listed, as sequenced in a study of control samples from healthy donors and cancer patients. Only in-frame clones appear in the TCRdb table, and some are missing; sequencing was by immunoSEQ multiplex PCR. Here the sample spans about 20,000 clones, 88% being singletons. Sequenced material: PBMCs. The receptors were gathered from a woman between 55 and 75 years old with head and neck cancer.

The V call is TRBV28, the J call TRBJ1-6, with D possibly matching TRBD1 (6 bases). Germline V CDR1 and CDR2: MDHEN, SYDVKM. CDR3 length: 18 residues. Trimming took off 8 bases at V and 4 bases at J, with 24 bases between the two ends. CDR3 amino acids: CASSGFSSGAEYNSPLHF. CDR3 nucleotides: TGTGCCAGCTCGGGCTTTTCCTCAGGGGCTGAATATAATTCACCCCTCCACTTT.

The chain couples TRBV5-1 to TRBJ2-2; 7 positions match TRBD2. The CDR3 spans 16 residues. The germline V gene has CDR1 SGHRS and CDR2 YFSETQ. Germline trimming cut 0 bases from V and 1 base from J; bases unmatched to any gene: 3. The CDR3 reads CASSLGASGNTGELFF. DNA for the CDR3: TGCGCCAGCAGCTTGGGGGCTAGCGGGAACACCGGGGAGCTGTTTTTT.

This clone was observed a handful of times. The chain uses TRBV10-1 and TRBJ2-1, with D perhaps matching TRBD2 (5 bases). V was clipped by 8 bases and J by 7 bases, with 21 bases between them. This CDR3 is built from 15 residues. CDR1 and CDR2 from the germline V gene are WNHNN and SYGVQD (reference sequence). CDR3 sequence (DNA): TGCGCCAGCTCGAGTAGGGAGAGTGCCCGGAATGAGCAGTTCTTC. This codes for CASSSRESARNEQFF.

The chain joins TRBV7-7 to TRBJ2-5; D might be TRBD1 (6 bases). The V gene's germline CDR1 is SSHAT and CDR2 FNYEAQ (reference sequence). The CDR3 loop spans 15 amino acids. V gave up 5 bases and J gave up 1 base, with 14 bases separating them. The CDR3 coding sequence is TGTGCCAGCAGCACAGGGTTTCCAACCCAAGAGACCCAGTACTTC. Protein: CASSTGFPTQETQYF.

The CDR3 here is CAISDRQGATNTGELFF. The CDR3, as DNA: TGTGCCATCAGTGACCGACAGGGGGCCACGAACACCGGGGAGCTGTTTTTT. This chain links TRBV10-3 with TRBJ2-2, with 10 nucleotides matching TRBD1. CDR1 is ENHRY, CDR2 SYGVKD, per germline. V was pared by 3 bases and J by 0 bases, with 4 bases of the junction left unmatched. CDR3 size: 17 residues.

V and J are TRBV14 and TRBJ2-1; TRBD2 matches 10 bases. The germline V gene has CDR1 SGHDN and CDR2 FVKESK. CDR3 length: 16 amino acids. V was clipped by 4 bases and J by 4 bases; unmatched bases: 7. CDR3 protein: CASSPLAGARYNEQFF. For the CDR3, the DNA is TGTGCCAGCAGCCCCCTAGCGGGAGCGCGATACAATGAGCAGTTCTTC.

This chain links TRBV7-8 with TRBJ2-7; TRBD2 agrees at 12 bases. This CDR3 has 18 residues. The germline V gene encodes CDR1 SGHVS and CDR2 FQNEAQ. V trimming: 1 base; J trimming: 6 bases; junction bases outside the gene matches: 13. CDR3 sequence: CASSLDLAGGSFSREQYF. Written as DNA, the CDR3 is TGTGCCAGCAGCTTAGATCTAGCGGGAGGGTCCTTCTCTCGCGAGCAGTACTTC.

The genes are TRBV16 and TRBJ1-5; D remains ambiguous. V dropped 0 bases and J dropped 3 bases, with 24 bases sitting between them. This CDR3 is 20 amino acids long. Per germline, CDR1 KGHSY and CDR2 FQNENV. CDR3 loop: CASSQSVGETRDMNNQPQHF. The CDR3 coding sequence is TGTGCCAGCAGCCAATCGGTCGGAGAGACTCGGGATATGAACAATCAGCCCCAGCATTTT.

A few counts support this clone. The rearrangement links TRBV5-1 to TRBJ1-1; 9 bases are shared with TRBD1. CDR1 and CDR2 (germline): SGHRS, YFSETQ. The J segment lost 0 bases and the V segment lost 5 bases, leaving 5 bases of the junction unmatched. CDR3 length equals 15 residues. The chain's CDR3 is CASSSGQGMNTEAFF. The CDR3 DNA reads TGCGCCAGCAGTTCCGGACAGGGGATGAACACTGAAGCTTTCTTT.

This sequence joins TRBV28 and TRBJ2-7; TRBD1 matches at 8 bases. The CDR3 has 14 amino acids. V shed 5 bases, J shed 4 bases, and the junction held 7 bases outside the gene matches. Germline V gene lookup returns CDR1 MDHEN and CDR2 SYDVKM. CDR3 sequence (DNA): TGTGCCAGCAGTCCCCCGGGACAGGTTTACGAGCAGTACTTC. It yields the protein CASSPPGQVYEQYF.

This rearrangement joins TRBV19 to TRBJ2-1, with 7 bases that match TRBD2. The CDR3 is 18 residues long. Unmatched junction bases numbered 12, after V lost 3 bases and J lost 1 base. Per germline, CDR1 LNHDA and CDR2 SQIVND (reference sequence). CDR3 residues: CASSILRIAGLSYNEQFF. CDR3 sequence (DNA): TGTGCCAGTAGTATTCTTCGGATAGCGGGTCTTTCCTACAATGAGCAGTTCTTC. The whole variable domain, filled in from reference TRBV19 and TRBJ2-1, reads DGGITQSPKYLFRKEGQNVTLSCEQNLNHDAMYWYRQDPGQGLRLIYYSQIVNDFQKGDIAEGYSVSREKKESFPLTVTSAQKNPTAFYLCASSILRIAGLSYNEQFFGPGTRLTVL.

The chain couples TRBV10-2 to TRBJ2-7, with 9 nucleotides matching TRBD1. Germline CDR1 and CDR2: WSHSY and SAAADI. V dropped 2 bases and J dropped 9; count of bases not matched to a gene: 11. CDR3 length: 15 residues. CDR3 coding DNA: TGCGCCAGCAGTGAGGCGGGACAGGGACTTAGGGGGCAGTACTTC. Protein product: CASSEAGQGLRGQYF.

This rearrangement joins TRBV6-2 or TRBV6-3 to TRBJ1-2; 10 bases agree with TRBD1. This CDR3 region has 14 residues. Germline CDR1 MNHEY, CDR2 SVGEGT. Trimming cost V 5 bases and J 6 bases; bases outside gene matches: 6. The CDR3 sequence: CASSTRDRGNGYTF. The CDR3 nucleotides are TGTGCCAGCAGTACGCGGGACAGGGGAAATGGCTACACCTTC.